This T cell receptor (beta chain) was identified during a study of T cell responses to AZD1222 COVID-19 vaccine. The repertoire was sequenced with immunoSEQ multiplex PCR; TCRdb's copy has only in-frame clones and lacks some. The sample includes 250,000 to 300,000 clones, around 93% of them seen just once. Whether given at about 4 or about 12 weeks, second doses were pooled. With 3 bases removed from V and 3 bases from J, the gap between germline ends came to 12 bases. This CDR3 spans 14 amino acids. Looked up from germline, CDR1 is MDHEN and CDR2 is SYDVKM. The sequence came from an adult who received the AZD1222 COVID-19 vaccine. The rearrangement uses TRBV28 and TRBJ2-7, with D tentatively TRBD1 (5 bases). Sequencing used peripheral blood, obtained 28 days after the second AZD1222 dose. The CDR3 reads CASSFVRAGYEQYF. The CDR3 nucleotides read TGTGCCAGCAGTTTTGTCAGGGCCGGCTACGAGCAGTACTTC. The full variable domain, rest sourced from reference TRBV28 and TRBJ2-7, is DVKVTQSSRYLVKRTGEKVFLECVQDMDHENMFWYRQDPGLGLRLIYFSYDVKMKEKGDIPEGYSVSREKKERFSLILESASTNQTSMYLCASSFVRAGYEQYFGPGTRLTVT.